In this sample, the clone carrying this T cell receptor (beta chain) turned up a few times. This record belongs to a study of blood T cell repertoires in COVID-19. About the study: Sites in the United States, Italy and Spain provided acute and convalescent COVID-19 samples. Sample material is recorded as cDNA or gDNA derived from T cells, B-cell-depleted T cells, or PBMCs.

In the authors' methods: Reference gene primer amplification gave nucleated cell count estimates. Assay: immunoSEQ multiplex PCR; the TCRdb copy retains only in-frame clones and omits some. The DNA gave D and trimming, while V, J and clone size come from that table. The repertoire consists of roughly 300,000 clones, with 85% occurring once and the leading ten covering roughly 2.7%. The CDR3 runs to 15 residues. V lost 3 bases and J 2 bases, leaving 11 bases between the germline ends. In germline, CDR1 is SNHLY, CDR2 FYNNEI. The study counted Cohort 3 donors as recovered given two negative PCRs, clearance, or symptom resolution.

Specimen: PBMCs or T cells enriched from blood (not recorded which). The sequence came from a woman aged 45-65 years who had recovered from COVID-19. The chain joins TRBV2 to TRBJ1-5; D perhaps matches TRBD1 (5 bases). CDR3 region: CASSEIGVGNQPQHF. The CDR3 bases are TGTGCCAGCAGTGAGATAGGGGTGGGCAATCAGCCCCAGCATTTT.